This T cell receptor (beta chain) came from a study of tumor-infiltrating lymphocytes in oesophageal squamous cell carcinoma. Details on this clonotype: A much larger clone sits a single nucleotide away, making a read error possible.

Each CDR3 protein gets one entry after TCRdb re-called the PCR reads with MiXCR. The sample has 6,500 to 8,500 distinct CDR3 sequences, about 15% seen once. Germline lookup yields CDR1 SGHNT and CDR2 YYREEE (reference sequence). The V and J ends lost 4 bases and 11 bases respectively, with 27 bases between them. The CDR3 extends over 16 amino acids. The chain uses TRBV5-4 and TRBJ2-5; D could derive from TRBD1 or TRBD2 (5 bases each). The sequence was collected from a male donor with esophageal squamous cell carcinoma. The sequencing input was blood. The CDR3 spells CASSPSTGHGNNEQYF. The CDR3 DNA reads TGTGCCAGCAGCCCCTCTACAGGACACGGGAACAATGAGCAGTACTTC.